The 15 T cell receptor beta chains given below trace back to one sample, sequenced in a study of CD8 T cells in Susac syndrome. The authors reverse transcribed roughly 0.5 to 1 ug RNA with random hexamers. TCRdb re-called the immunoSEQ multiplex PCR reads through MiXCR, storing one row per CDR3 protein. Of tens of thousands of distinct CDR3 sequences in the sample, around 93% are singletons; the top ten hold 0.4% to 0.5%. Sample: CD8+ T cells from PBMCs. Source of these receptors: a human donor with Susac syndrome.

The CDR3 protein is CSASEETQYF. The CDR3 coding sequence is TGCAGTGCCAGCGAAGAGACCCAGTACTTC. The chain has TRBV20-1 and TRBJ2-5; D gene uncertain. Trimming removed 6 bases at V and 3 bases at J, with 5 bases between. This CDR3 has 10 residues. Germline V gives CDR1 DFQATT, CDR2 SNEGSKA (reference sequence).

This chain uses TRBV29-1 with TRBJ2-7; a weak D match, TRBD1 (5 bases). There are 12 residues in the CDR3. Trimming stripped 4 bases from V and 5 bases from J, with 12 bases between. Germline V gene data show CDR1 as SQVTM and CDR2 as ANQGSEA. CDR3 nucleotides: TGCAGCGTTGTAGCAGGGTTCAACGAGCAGTACTTC. Translated: CSVVAGFNEQYF.

CDR3 nucleotides: TGTGCCAGCAGCCCCCAGGGCAGTGAGCAGTTCTTC. It codes for CASSPQGSEQFF. The rearrangement joins TRBV5-6 to TRBJ2-1, with a weak D call TRBD1 (5 bases). CDR3 length: 12 residues. CDR1 and CDR2 from the germline V gene are SGHDT and YYEEEE. V was trimmed by 4 bases and J by 9 bases, leaving 11 bases between them.

The chain combines TRBV6-5 with TRBJ1-2, with 11 positions matching TRBD1. CDR3 size: 17 residues. Germline CDR1 MNHEY, CDR2 SVGAGI. The V segment lost 0 bases and the J segment 4 bases; nucleotides outside the gene matches: 7. The CDR3 DNA is TGTGCCAGCAGTTACTCCCAAGGACAGGGGGCGAGCTATGGCTACACCTTC. Residues: CASSYSQGQGASYGYTF.

V is TRBV6-5 and J is TRBJ2-7, with D possibly matching TRBD2 (6 bases). Germline V lookup: CDR1 MNHEY, CDR2 SVGAGI. The CDR3 is 14 residues long. V was cut by 2 bases and J by 2 bases, with 10 bases left in between. The CDR3 sequence: CASSYGRQAYEQYF. The CDR3 nucleotides read TGTGCCAGCAGTTACGGGAGGCAGGCCTACGAGCAGTACTTC.

The rearrangement uses TRBV6-2 or TRBV6-3 and TRBJ2-1, with TRBD2 identical over 12 bases. V shed 4 bases and J 7 bases; nucleotides not matched to a gene: 5. The germline V gene encodes CDR1 MNHEY and CDR2 SVGEGT. This CDR3 has 15 amino acids. This CDR3 reads CASSSLAGGGNEQFF. CDR3 coding DNA: TGTGCCAGCAGTTCTCTAGCGGGAGGGGGTAATGAGCAGTTCTTC.

V and J are TRBV2 and TRBJ2-5; D unclear. The germline gives CDR1 SNHLY, CDR2 FYNNEI. The germline V and J ends were trimmed by 8 bases and 2 bases, with 9 bases remaining between them. CDR3 size: 12 residues. CDR3 nucleotide sequence: TGTGCCAGCCTTTGGTTACAAGAGACCCAGTACTTC. Translation: CASLWLQETQYF.

This clonotype appeared once. The rearrangement links TRBV28 to TRBJ2-3, with D perhaps matching TRBD1 (8 bases). The ends were cut back, 6 bases at V and 2 bases at J, with 18 bases in the middle. The CDR3 is 16 amino acids. Per the germline V gene, CDR1 is MDHEN and CDR2 is SYDVKM. In nucleotides, the CDR3 is TGTGCCAGCAGCCCCAGGGGGCGGGAGTTCACAGATACGCAGTATTTT. Translating gives CASSPRGREFTDTQYF.

The rearrangement uses TRBV6-4 and TRBJ2-1; perhaps D is TRBD1 or TRBD2 (5 bases each). Germline assignment: CDR1 MRHNA and CDR2 SNTAGT. Between the trimmed V and J ends, which lost 0 bases and 6 bases, there was a span of 15 bases. This CDR3 spans 16 amino acids. CDR3 sequence (DNA): TGTGCCAGCAGTGACTCGGGGGAGAACCCTATCAATGAGCAGTTCTTC. It yields the protein CASSDSGENPINEQFF.

The CDR3 here is CASSLGGLVTEAFF. The CDR3, as DNA: TGTGCCAGCAGCTTAGGGGGCTTGGTCACTGAAGCTTTCTTT. The chain joins TRBV7-8 to TRBJ1-1; possible D gene TRBD1, 5 bases. Germline V gene lookup returns CDR1 SGHVS and CDR2 FQNEAQ. V lost 1 base, J lost 4 bases, and 10 bases lay in between. The CDR3 spans 14 residues.

The V call is TRBV7-8, the J call TRBJ1-2; D gene uncertain. The V gene's germline CDR1 is SGHVS and CDR2 FQNEAQ. This CDR3 is 14 amino acids long. The V and J ends lost 1 base and 3 bases respectively, with 9 bases between them. CDR3 sequence (DNA): TGTGCCAGCAGCTTAGACGAGGGCCACTATGGCTACACCTTC. This translates into CASSLDEGHYGYTF.

V gene TRBV29-1 combines with J gene TRBJ2-7, with D possibly called TRBD1 or TRBD2 (6 bases each). Germline V gives CDR1 SQVTM, CDR2 ANQGSEA. The CDR3 is made up of 14 amino acids. V was shortened by 3 bases and J by 3 bases, with 15 bases between the two germline ends. The CDR3 spells CSVDPEEGGYEQYF. In DNA form, the CDR3 reads TGCAGCGTTGATCCGGAGGAGGGGGGCTACGAGCAGTACTTC.

V is TRBV9 and J is TRBJ2-3, with TRBD2 identical over 10 bases. The CDR3 runs to 17 residues. Germline CDR1 and CDR2: SGDLS and YYNGEE. With 4 bases clipped from V and 1 base from J, the junction kept 9 bases outside the gene matches. For the CDR3, the DNA is TGTGCCAGCAGCCCTTTACTAGCGGGAACAGGCACAGATACGCAGTATTTT. Its translation: CASSPLLAGTGTDTQYF.

As DNA, the CDR3 is TGTGCCACCAGTGATGAAGGGTATGGCTACACCTTC. This gives the protein CATSDEGYGYTF. The chain employs TRBV24-1 and TRBJ1-2; D not certain. The germline gives CDR1 KGHDR, CDR2 SFDVKD. CDR3 length: 12 amino acids. The ends were cut back, 3 bases at V and 5 bases at J, with 6 bases in the middle.

This chain links TRBV9 with TRBJ2-7; the match to TRBD1 covers 8 bases. Losses at the gene ends were 4 bases for V and 5 bases for J; bases not matched to a gene: 8. Germline loops: CDR1 SGDLS, CDR2 YYNGEE. The CDR3 has 14 amino acids. The CDR3 loop is CASSTTGEMHEQYF. The CDR3 DNA follows: TGTGCCAGCAGCACGACAGGGGAAATGCACGAGCAGTACTTC.